The next 7 T cell receptor beta chains were all read from a single sample in a study of blood T cells in healthy people across ages. Primers used in a second PCR of roughly 6 to 11 cycles were a sample-barcoded 5' primer and a J-beta primer mix. TCRdb re-called the 5' RACE reads through MiXCR, storing one row per CDR3 protein. The table has approximately 1.5 million distinct CDR3 sequences, about 42% seen once. The source material was blood. The source is a woman aged 18-29 years in good health.

Of note for this clonotype: An end of the junction differs from the germline gene, which may be a read error. The gene calls are TRBV18 and TRBJ1-1; no reliable D call. This CDR3 is built from 15 residues. Germline V gene sequence: CDR1 KGHSH, CDR2 LQKENI. Written as DNA, the CDR3 is TGTGCCAGCTCACCAGCCACCGCTATGAACACGGAAGCTTTCTTT. Its translation is CASSPATAMNTEAFF.

The chain joins TRBV7-8 to TRBJ2-7; maybe TRBD2 (6 bases). The germline V gene has CDR1 SGHVS and CDR2 FQNEAQ. The CDR3 runs to 14 residues. Trimming stripped 2 bases from V and 0 bases from J, with 8 bases between. Written as DNA, the CDR3 is TGTGCCAGCAGCTTAACTAGCCCCTCCTACGAGCAGTACTTC. Translated, it gives CASSLTSPSYEQYF.

The rearrangement joins TRBV7-9 to TRBJ1-1; unclear D gene. The CDR3 is 11 amino acids. The V gene lost 3 bases and the J gene lost 11 bases, with 10 bases spanning the gap. Germline CDR1 and CDR2: SEHNR and FQNEAQ (reference sequence). The CDR3 nucleotides are TGTGCCAGCAGCTTCGCGGTGAGGGCTTTCTTT. This gives the protein CASSFAVRAFF. Using reference TRBV7-9 and TRBJ1-1 for the parts outside the CDR3, the full variable domain is DTGVSQNPRHKITKRGQNVTFRCDPISEHNRLYWYRQTLGQGPEFLTYFQNEAQLEKSRLLSDRFSAERPKGSFSTLEIQRTEQGDSAMYLCASSFAVRAFFGQGTRLTVV.

In its sample, this clonotype was seen many times. The CDR3 is CASSSLTSGGYNEQFF. DNA for the CDR3: TGTGCCAGCAGCTCACTGACTAGCGGGGGGTACAATGAGCAGTTCTTC. V and J are TRBV7-9 and TRBJ2-1, with 13 bases fitting TRBD2. CDR1 and CDR2 from the germline V gene are SEHNR and FQNEAQ (reference sequence). CDR3 length: 16 residues. V trimming: 4 bases; J trimming: 4 bases; junction bases outside the gene matches: 4.

This clonotype was found many times. The chain couples TRBV6-2 or TRBV6-3 to TRBJ2-3, with TRBD1 matching over 9 bases. Looked up from germline, CDR1 is MNHEY and CDR2 is SVGEGT. The junction had 9 bases not matched to a gene; V was cut back by 8 bases and J by 3 bases. The CDR3 runs 15 residues. Written as DNA, the CDR3 is TGTGCCAGCGGATGGACAGGGGCTGTTACAGATACGCAGTATTTT. Translating gives CASGWTGAVTDTQYF.

The gene calls are TRBV25-1 and TRBJ2-1, with D perhaps matching TRBD1 (6 bases). The CDR3 is 16 amino acids. Germline V gene sequence: CDR1 MGHDK, CDR2 SYGVNS. The V end was cut by 2 bases, the J end by 5 bases, with 16 bases between. In DNA, the CDR3 is TGTGCCAGCAGTGAAACAGGGTCAAGAGGGCACAATGAGCAGTTCTTC. Encoded protein: CASSETGSRGHNEQFF.

The chain recombines TRBV9 with TRBJ2-3, with 10 bases lining up with TRBD2. Germline CDR1 SGDLS, CDR2 YYNGEE. The CDR3 loop spans 17 amino acids. The V gene end was trimmed by 1 base and the J gene end by 1 base; junction bases not matched to a gene: 6. The CDR3 here is CASSVTLAGAGTDTQYF. DNA for the CDR3: TGTGCCAGCAGCGTAACCCTAGCGGGAGCTGGCACAGATACGCAGTATTTT.